This T cell receptor beta chain was recovered during a study of blood T cell repertoires in COVID-19. Study-level information: In each case, the material was cDNA or gDNA derived from T cells, B-cell-depleted T cells, or PBMCs.

V shed 6 bases and J shed 5 bases, with 11 bases lying between them. CDR1 is KGHSH, CDR2 LQKENI, per germline. The CDR3 covers 13 residues. This clone has just one count. Sequencing was performed with immunoSEQ multiplex PCR; in TCRdb, only in-frame clones are kept and a portion is missing. The repertoire holds roughly 270,000 clones, with roughly 85% as singletons. This rearrangement joins TRBV18 to TRBJ2-1, with D uncertain. The sequenced sample consisted of peripheral blood. This receptor was identified in a man between 50 and 59 years old with active or convalescent COVID-19. The CDR3 loop is CASSRGLNNEQFF. CDR3 coding DNA: TGTGCCAGCTCTCGCGGCCTGAACAATGAGCAGTTCTTC. Complete variable domain (other parts from reference TRBV18 and TRBJ2-1): NAGVMQNPRHLVRRRGQEARLRCSPMKGHSHVYWYRQLPEEGLKFMVYLQKENIIDESGMPKERFSAEFPKEGPSILRIQQVVRGDSAAYFCASSRGLNNEQFFGPGTRLTVL.